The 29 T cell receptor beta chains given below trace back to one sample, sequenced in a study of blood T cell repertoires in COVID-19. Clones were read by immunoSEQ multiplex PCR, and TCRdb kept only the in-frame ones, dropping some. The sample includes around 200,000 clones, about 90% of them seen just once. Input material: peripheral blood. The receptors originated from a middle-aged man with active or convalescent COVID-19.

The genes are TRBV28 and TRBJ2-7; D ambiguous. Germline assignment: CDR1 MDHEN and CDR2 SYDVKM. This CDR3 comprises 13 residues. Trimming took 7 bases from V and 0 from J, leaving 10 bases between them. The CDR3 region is CASTTGGSYEQYF. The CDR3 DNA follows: TGTGCCAGCACCACCGGCGGCTCCTACGAGCAGTACTTC.

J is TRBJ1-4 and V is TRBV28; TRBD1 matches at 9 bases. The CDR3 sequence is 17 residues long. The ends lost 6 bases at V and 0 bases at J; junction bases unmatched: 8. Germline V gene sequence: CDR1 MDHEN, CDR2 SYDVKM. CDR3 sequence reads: CASRGGRDRATNEKLFF. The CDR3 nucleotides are TGTGCCAGCAGGGGGGGCCGGGACAGGGCAACTAATGAAAAACTGTTTTTT.

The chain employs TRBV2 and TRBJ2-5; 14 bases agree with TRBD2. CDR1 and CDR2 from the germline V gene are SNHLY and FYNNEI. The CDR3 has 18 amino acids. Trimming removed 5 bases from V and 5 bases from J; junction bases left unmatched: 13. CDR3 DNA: TGTGCCAGCAGTCTGGGACTAGCGGGGGCCTCCGCCTGGGAGACCCAGTACTTC. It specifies CASSLGLAGASAWETQYF. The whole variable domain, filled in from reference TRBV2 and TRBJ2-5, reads EPEVTQTPSHQVTQMGQEVILRCVPISNHLYFYWYRQILGQKVEFLVSFYNNEISEKSEIFDDQFSVERPDGSNFTLKIRSTKLEDSAMYFCASSLGLAGASAWETQYFGPGTRLLVL.

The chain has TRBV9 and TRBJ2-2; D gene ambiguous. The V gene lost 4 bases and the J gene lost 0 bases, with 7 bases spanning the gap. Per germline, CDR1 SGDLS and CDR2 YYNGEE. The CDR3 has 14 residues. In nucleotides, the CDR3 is TGTGCCAGCAGCCCAGGTTCGAACACCGGGGAGCTGTTTTTT. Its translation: CASSPGSNTGELFF. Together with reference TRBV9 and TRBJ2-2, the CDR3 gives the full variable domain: DSGVTQTPKHLITATGQRVTLRCSPRSGDLSVYWYQQSLDQGLQFLIQYYNGEERAKGNILERFSAQQFPDLHSELNLSSLELGDSALYFCASSPGSNTGELFFGEGSRLTVL.

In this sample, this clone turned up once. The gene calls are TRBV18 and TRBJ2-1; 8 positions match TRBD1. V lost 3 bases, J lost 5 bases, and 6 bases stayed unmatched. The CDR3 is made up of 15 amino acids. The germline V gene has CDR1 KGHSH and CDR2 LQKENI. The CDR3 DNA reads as TGTGCCAGCTCACCGATTGACAGGGGCCACAATGAGCAGTTCTTC. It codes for CASSPIDRGHNEQFF.

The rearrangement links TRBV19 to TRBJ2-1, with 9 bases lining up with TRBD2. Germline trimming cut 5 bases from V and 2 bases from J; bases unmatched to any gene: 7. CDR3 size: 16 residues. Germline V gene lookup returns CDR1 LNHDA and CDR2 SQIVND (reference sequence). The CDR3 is CASSRTSGPPYNEQFF. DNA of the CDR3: TGTGCCAGTAGTCGCACTAGCGGGCCCCCCTACAATGAGCAGTTCTTC.

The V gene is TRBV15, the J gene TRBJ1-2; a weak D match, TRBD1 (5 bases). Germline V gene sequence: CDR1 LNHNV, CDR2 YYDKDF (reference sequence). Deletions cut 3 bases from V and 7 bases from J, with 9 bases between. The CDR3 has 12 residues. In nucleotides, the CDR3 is TGTGCCACCAGCAGTGGGGGGATTGGCTACACCTTC. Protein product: CATSSGGIGYTF.

CDR3 sequence reads: CASSEGANEQYF. CDR3 bases: TGCGCCAGCAGTGAAGGGGCAAACGAGCAGTACTTC. The genes are TRBV10-2 and TRBJ2-7, with D perhaps TRBD1 (5 bases). With 3 bases removed from V and 5 bases from J, the gap between germline ends came to 8 bases. The germline CDR1 and CDR2 sequences are WSHSY and SAAADI. The CDR3 has 12 residues.

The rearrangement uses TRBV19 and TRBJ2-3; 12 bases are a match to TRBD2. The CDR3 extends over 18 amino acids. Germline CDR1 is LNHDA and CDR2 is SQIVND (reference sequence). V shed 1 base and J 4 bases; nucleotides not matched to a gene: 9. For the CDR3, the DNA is TGTGCCAGTAGTATAGGCCTAGCGGGAGGGCCAGCGGCAGATACGCAGTATTTT. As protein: CASSIGLAGGPAADTQYF.

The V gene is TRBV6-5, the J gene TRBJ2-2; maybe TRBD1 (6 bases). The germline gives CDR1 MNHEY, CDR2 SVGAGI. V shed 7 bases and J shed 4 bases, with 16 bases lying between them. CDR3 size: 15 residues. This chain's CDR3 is CASTLGATRTGELFF. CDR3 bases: TGTGCCAGCACCCTGGGGGCCACTCGCACCGGGGAGCTGTTTTTT.

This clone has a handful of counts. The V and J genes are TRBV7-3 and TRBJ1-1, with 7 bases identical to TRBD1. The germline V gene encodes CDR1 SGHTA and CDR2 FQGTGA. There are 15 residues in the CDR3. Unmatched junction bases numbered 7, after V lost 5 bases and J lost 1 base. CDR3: CASSAGTAGNTEAFF. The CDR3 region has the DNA TGTGCCAGCAGCGCCGGGACAGCGGGGAACACTGAAGCTTTCTTT.

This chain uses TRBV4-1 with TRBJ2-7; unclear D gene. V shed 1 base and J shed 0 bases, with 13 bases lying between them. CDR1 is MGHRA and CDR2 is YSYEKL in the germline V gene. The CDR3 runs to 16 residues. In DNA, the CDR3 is TGCGCCAGCAGCCAAGGCGCAGGAATCGGCTCCTACGAGCAGTACTTC. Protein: CASSQGAGIGSYEQYF.

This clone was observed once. Here the CDR3 DNA reads TGTGCCAGCAGCCAGGGGCTCCGCACAGATACGCAGTATTTT. The encoded protein is CASSQGLRTDTQYF. The chain links TRBV9 to TRBJ2-3, with a weak D call TRBD1 (6 bases). Trimming removed 4 bases from V and 1 base from J, with 10 bases in between. The CDR3 runs 14 residues. Germline CDR1 and CDR2: SGDLS and YYNGEE.

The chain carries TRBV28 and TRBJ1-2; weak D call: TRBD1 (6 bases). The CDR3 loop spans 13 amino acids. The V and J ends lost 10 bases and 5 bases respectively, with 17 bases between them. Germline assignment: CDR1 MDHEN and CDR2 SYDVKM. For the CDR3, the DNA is TGTGCCACCGGAATGGACAGTGCATATGGCTACACCTTC. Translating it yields CATGMDSAYGYTF.

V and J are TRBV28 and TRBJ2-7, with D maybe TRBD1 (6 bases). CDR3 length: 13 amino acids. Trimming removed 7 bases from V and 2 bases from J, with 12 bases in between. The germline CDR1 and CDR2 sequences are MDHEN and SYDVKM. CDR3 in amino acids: CASTRQGPYEQYF. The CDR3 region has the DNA TGTGCCAGCACCCGGCAGGGGCCCTACGAGCAGTACTTC.

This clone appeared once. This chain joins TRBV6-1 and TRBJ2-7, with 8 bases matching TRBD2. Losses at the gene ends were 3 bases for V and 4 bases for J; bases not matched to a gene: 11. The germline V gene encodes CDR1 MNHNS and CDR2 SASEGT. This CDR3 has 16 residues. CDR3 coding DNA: TGTGCCAGCAGTGAGGGCGGAGCGGGAGATATTTACGAGCAGTACTTC. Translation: CASSEGGAGDIYEQYF.

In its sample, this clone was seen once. The CDR3 is CATCWQGAMGTEAFF. The CDR3 DNA sequence: TGTGCTACCTGCTGGCAGGGGGCAATGGGTACTGAAGCTTTCTTT. This sequence joins TRBV19 and TRBJ1-1; 8 nucleotides align to TRBD1. Germline V gives CDR1 LNHDA, CDR2 SQIVND (reference sequence). The CDR3 sequence is 15 residues long.

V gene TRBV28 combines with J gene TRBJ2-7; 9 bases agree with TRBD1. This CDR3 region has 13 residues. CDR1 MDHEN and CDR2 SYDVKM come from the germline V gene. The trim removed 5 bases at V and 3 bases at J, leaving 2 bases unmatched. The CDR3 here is CASSGTGRYEQYF. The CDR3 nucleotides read TGTGCCAGCAGTGGGACAGGGCGCTACGAGCAGTACTTC.

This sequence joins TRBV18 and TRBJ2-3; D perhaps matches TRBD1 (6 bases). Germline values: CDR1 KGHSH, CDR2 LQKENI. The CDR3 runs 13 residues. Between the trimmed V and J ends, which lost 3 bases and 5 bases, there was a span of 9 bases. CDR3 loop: CASSPDSLDTQYF. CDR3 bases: TGTGCCAGCTCACCGGACAGTCTAGATACGCAGTATTTT.

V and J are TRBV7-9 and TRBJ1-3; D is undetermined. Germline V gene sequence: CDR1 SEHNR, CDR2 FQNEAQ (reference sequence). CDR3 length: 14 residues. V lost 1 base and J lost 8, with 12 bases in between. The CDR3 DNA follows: TGTGCCAGCAGCTTAGACGGGTTTCCATACACCATATATTTT. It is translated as CASSLDGFPYTIYF.

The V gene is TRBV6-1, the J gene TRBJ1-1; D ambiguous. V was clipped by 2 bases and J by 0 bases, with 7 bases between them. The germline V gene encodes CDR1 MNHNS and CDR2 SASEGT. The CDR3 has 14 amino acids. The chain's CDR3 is CASSEQVMNTEAFF. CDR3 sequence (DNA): TGTGCCAGCAGTGAACAGGTTATGAACACTGAAGCTTTCTTT.

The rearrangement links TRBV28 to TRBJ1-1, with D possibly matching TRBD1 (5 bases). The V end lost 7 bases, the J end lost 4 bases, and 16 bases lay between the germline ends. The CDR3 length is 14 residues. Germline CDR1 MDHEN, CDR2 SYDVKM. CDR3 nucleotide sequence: TGTGCCAGCATCCACCGGGGGGGGACCACTGAAGCTTTCTTT. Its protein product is CASIHRGGTTEAFF.

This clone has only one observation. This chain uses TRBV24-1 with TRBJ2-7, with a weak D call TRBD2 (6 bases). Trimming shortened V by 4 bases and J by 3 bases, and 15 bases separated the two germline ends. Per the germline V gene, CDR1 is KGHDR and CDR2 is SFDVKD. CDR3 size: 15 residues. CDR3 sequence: CATSDHRDSYYEQYF. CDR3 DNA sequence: TGTGCCACCAGTGACCACCGGGACTCGTACTACGAGCAGTACTTC.

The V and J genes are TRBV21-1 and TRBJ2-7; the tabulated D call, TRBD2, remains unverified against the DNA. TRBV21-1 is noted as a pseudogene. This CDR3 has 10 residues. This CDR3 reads CASSREGPYF. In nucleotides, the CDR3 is TGTGCCAGCAGCCGGGAGGGGCCCTACTTC.

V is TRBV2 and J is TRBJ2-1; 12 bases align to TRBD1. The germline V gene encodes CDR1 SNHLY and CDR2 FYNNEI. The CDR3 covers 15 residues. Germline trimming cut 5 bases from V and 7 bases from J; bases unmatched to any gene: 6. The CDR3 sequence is CASSKGQGARNEQFF. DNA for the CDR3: TGTGCCAGCAGTAAGGGACAGGGGGCGCGTAATGAGCAGTTCTTC.

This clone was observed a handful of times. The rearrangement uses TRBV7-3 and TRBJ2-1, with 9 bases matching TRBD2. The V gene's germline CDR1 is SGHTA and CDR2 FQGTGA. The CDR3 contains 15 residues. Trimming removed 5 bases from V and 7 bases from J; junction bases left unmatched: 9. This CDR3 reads CASSRGLALKNEQFF. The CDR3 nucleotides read TGTGCCAGCAGCCGAGGACTAGCGCTAAAGAATGAGCAGTTCTTC.

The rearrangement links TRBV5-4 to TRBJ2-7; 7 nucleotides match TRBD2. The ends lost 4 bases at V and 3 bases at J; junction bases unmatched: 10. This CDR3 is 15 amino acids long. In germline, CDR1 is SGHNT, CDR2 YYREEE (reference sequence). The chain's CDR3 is CASSRLAARVYEQYF. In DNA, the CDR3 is TGTGCCAGCAGCAGACTAGCTGCTAGAGTCTACGAGCAGTACTTC.

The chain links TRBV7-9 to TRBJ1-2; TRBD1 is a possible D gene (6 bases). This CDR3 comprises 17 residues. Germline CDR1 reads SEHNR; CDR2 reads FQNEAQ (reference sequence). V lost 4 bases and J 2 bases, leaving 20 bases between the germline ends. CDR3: CASSSFPRQEKNYGYTF. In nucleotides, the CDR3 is TGTGCCAGCAGCTCCTTCCCCCGACAGGAGAAGAACTATGGCTACACCTTC.

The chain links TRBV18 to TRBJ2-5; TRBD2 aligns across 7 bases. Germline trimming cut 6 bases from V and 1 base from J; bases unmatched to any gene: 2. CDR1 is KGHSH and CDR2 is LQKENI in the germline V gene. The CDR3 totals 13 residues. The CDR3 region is CASSPGGQETQYF. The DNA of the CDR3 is TGTGCCAGCTCCCCGGGGGGCCAAGAGACCCAGTACTTC.